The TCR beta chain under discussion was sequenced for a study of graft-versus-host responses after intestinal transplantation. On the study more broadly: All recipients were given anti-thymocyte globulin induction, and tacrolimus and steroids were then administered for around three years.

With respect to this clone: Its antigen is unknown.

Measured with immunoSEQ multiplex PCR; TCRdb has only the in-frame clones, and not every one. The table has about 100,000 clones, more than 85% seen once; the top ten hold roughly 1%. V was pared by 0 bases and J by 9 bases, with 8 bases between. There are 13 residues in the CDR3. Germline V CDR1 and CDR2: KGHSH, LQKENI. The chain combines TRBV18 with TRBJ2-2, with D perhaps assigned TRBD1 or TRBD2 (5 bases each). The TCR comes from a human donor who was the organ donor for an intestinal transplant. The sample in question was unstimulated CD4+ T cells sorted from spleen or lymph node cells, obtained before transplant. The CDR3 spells CASSPPGTRELFF. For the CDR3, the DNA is TGTGCCAGCTCACCACCAGGGACCAGGGAGCTGTTTTTT.